The entry below describes one TCR beta chain. This record belongs to a study of blood T cell repertoires in COVID-19. In the study overall: Sites in the United States, Italy and Spain provided acute and convalescent COVID-19 samples.

TCRdb's copy holds only in-frame clones and misses some; the assay was immunoSEQ multiplex PCR. The data show some 300,000 clones, with more than 90% seen just once and around 3.9% held by the top ten. This clonotype originated in a woman in her 30s who had been exposed to COVID-19. The sample comprised PBMCs or T cells enriched from blood (not recorded which).

The CDR3 spells CASSIQNRGGYTF. The CDR3 nucleotides are TGTGCCAGTAGTATTCAGAACAGGGGCGGCTACACCTTC. The chain employs TRBV19 and TRBJ1-2, with 7 bases that match TRBD1. Germline lookup yields CDR1 LNHDA and CDR2 SQIVND (reference sequence). V trimming: 3 bases; J trimming: 8 bases; junction bases outside the gene matches: 6. This CDR3 comprises 13 residues. The whole variable domain, filled in from reference TRBV19 and TRBJ1-2, reads DGGITQSPKYLFRKEGQNVTLSCEQNLNHDAMYWYRQDPGQGLRLIYYSQIVNDFQKGDIAEGYSVSREKKESFPLTVTSAQKNPTAFYLCASSIQNRGGYTFGSGTRLTVV.